The rows below give T cell receptor beta chains drawn from one sample of a study of T cells in Graves' hyperthyroidism and ophthalmopathy. From the multiplex PCR reads, TCRdb called clonotypes with MiXCR, one entry per CDR3 protein. The sample contains about 620,000 distinct CDR3 sequences, 15% to 20% of which appear only once. The specimen was blood. These receptors were collected from a woman in her twenties or thirties with Graves' hyperthyroidism. CDR3s include the opening cysteine and the closing phenylalanine or tryptophan. A D gene is named only where the DNA matches it firmly. Expanded clones are given a class, and other clones once, few, many or no size at all.

D gene	J gene	V gene	clone size	CDR3 DNA	CDR3 protein
.	TRBJ1-2	TRBV28	many	TGTGCCACCCTAGAAACAGGAAACTATGGCTACACCTTC	CATLETGNYGYTF
.	TRBJ1-1	TRBV6-1	few	TGTGCCAGCAGTTCGGCAGGGTGGGCCACTGAAGCTTTCTTT	CASSSAGWATEAFF
.	TRBJ1-3	TRBV12-3/TRBV12-4	few	TGTGCCAGCAGTTTAAAGCGGTGGGGCCTTTCTGGAAACACCATATATTTT	CASSLKRWGLSGNTIYF
.	TRBJ1-6	TRBV2	few	TGTGCCAGCAGCATTACAGGGTCTCGTAATTCACCCCTCCACTTT	CASSITGSRNSPLHF
.	TRBJ2-3	TRBV24-1	few	TGTGCCACCGGACTTGCCCATGGAGATACGCAGTATTTT	CATGLAHGDTQYF
TRBD2	TRBJ2-1	TRBV9	few	TGTGCCAGCAGCGGTAGCGGGAGTCGGAGGAACGAGCAGTTCTTC	CASSGSGSRRNEQFF
.	TRBJ1-5	TRBV10-3	few	TGTGCCATCAGTGAGTCGTACGCGGGTAATCAGCCCCAGCATTTT	CAISESYAGNQPQHF
TRBD2	TRBJ2-7	TRBV20-1	many	TGCAGTGCCCCGCGGCTAGCGGGAGGGCCAACGGGGGAGCAGTACTTC	CSAPRLAGGPTGEQYF
TRBD2	TRBJ2-1	TRBV25-1	many	TGTGCCAGCAGTGATCTAAGCGGGAGTTCCTACAATGAGCAGTTCTTC	CASSDLSGSSYNEQFF
TRBD1	TRBJ1-2	TRBV7-2	many	TGTGCCAGCAAGGACAGGGTTAGCTATGGCTACACCTTC	CASKDRVSYGYTF
.	TRBJ1-1	TRBV2	many	TGTGCCAGCAGTGGGGTCGCTGAAGCTTTCTTT	CASSGVAEAFF
TRBD2	TRBJ2-7	TRBV20-1	few	TGCAGTGCTCCGACCTGGCGGGAGGGCCGGAACGAGCAGTACTTC	CSAPTWREGRNEQYF
.	TRBJ2-5	TRBV6-1	many	TGTGCCAGCAGTTATCTGGCCGGGATCCAAGAGACCCAGTACTTC	CASSYLAGIQETQYF
.	TRBJ2-1	TRBV27	many	TGTGCCAGCAGTTTATTTTCCAGTCACAATGAGCAGTTCTTC	CASSLFSSHNEQFF
TRBD1	TRBJ1-3	TRBV12-3/TRBV12-4	.	TGTGCCAGCAGTTTTGGGACAGGGGGCTCTGGAAACACCATATATTTT	CASSFGTGGSGNTIYF
TRBD2	TRBJ2-1	TRBV25-1	.	TGTGCCAGCAGCGGGTCGGGGATAGCGGGATCCTACAATGAGCAGTTCTTC	CASSGSGIAGSYNEQFF
.	TRBJ1-3	TRBV4-3	few	TGCGCCAGCAGCCAAGAAGGGACAAGCTCTGGAAACACCATATATTTT	CASSQEGTSSGNTIYF
.	TRBJ1-3	TRBV3-1	many	TGTGCCAGCAGCCAAGGAAACGAGGGGCGAGGAAACACCATATATTTT	CASSQGNEGRGNTIYF
.	TRBJ1-1	TRBV28	many	TGTGCCAGCGGGATTGGTTCAGGGGTGAACACTGAAGCTTTCTTT	CASGIGSGVNTEAFF
.	TRBJ1-3	TRBV14	few	TGTGCCAGCAGCCAAGATTCGGCGGGAAACACCATATATTTT	CASSQDSAGNTIYF
.	TRBJ1-4	TRBV20-1	.	TGCAGTGCTAGAGGAGGGGGATCAGGGTTGAGTGAAAAACTGTTTTTT	CSARGGGSGLSEKLFF
.	TRBJ1-1	TRBV12-3/TRBV12-4	many	TGTGCCAGCAGCAACGGGCCGGTTTTTGTCGCTTTCTTT	CASSNGPVFVAFF
.	TRBJ2-5	TRBV10-3	.	TGTGCCATCAGTGAGTCGGGGGCGCAAGAGACCCAGTACTTC	CAISESGAQETQYF
.	TRBJ2-2	TRBV28	.	TGTGCCAGCGAATTTACGGGGGAGCTGTTTTTT	CASEFTGELFF
.	TRBJ2-1	TRBV24-1	few	TGTGCCACCAGTGCCCGAGGCAGCGGCTCCTACAATGAGCAGTTCTTC	CATSARGSGSYNEQFF
TRBD1	TRBJ2-1	TRBV29-1	.	TGCAGCGTTGCCGGGACAGGGTTCTTC	CSVAGTGFF
TRBD2	TRBJ2-7	TRBV28	many	TGTGCCAGCAGTCCCCCGGGACTAGCGGAATACGAGCAGTACTTC	CASSPPGLAEYEQYF
TRBD2	TRBJ2-3	TRBV2	many	TGTGCCAGCGGGGTGTCTAGCGGAAACTCAGATACGCAGTATTTT	CASGVSSGNSDTQYF
TRBD2	TRBJ2-1	TRBV4-2	few	TGTGCCAGCAGCCAATCACTAGCGGGAACTTACAATGAGCAGTTCTTC	CASSQSLAGTYNEQFF
.	TRBJ1-1	TRBV27	.	TGTGCCAGCAGTTTTGGGTCAGGGAGGACTGAAGCTTTCTTT	CASSFGSGRTEAFF
.	TRBJ2-3	TRBV9	few	TGTGCCAGCAGCGTAGGTCTTAGCAGCACAGATACGCAGTATTTT	CASSVGLSSTDTQYF
.	TRBJ2-2	TRBV7-9	.	TGTGCCAGCAGCACGGTGGTTGAGGGCGCCGGGGAGCTGTTTTTT	CASSTVVEGAGELFF
TRBD2	TRBJ2-7	TRBV20-1	.	TGCAGTGCCCTTGGGACTAGCGAGTTTTTCTCCTACGAGCAGTACTTC	CSALGTSEFFSYEQYF
.	TRBJ2-3	TRBV28	many	TGTGCCAGCAGTTTTGGCGGTAGCACAGATACGCAGTATTTT	CASSFGGSTDTQYF
.	TRBJ2-3	TRBV20-1	.	TGCAGTGCTAAACGGCGGACTAGCACAGATACGCAGTATTTT	CSAKRRTSTDTQYF
TRBD2	TRBJ2-2	TRBV9	few	TGTGCCAGCAGCGTACGAGCGGGAAACACCGGGGAGCTGTTTTTT	CASSVRAGNTGELFF
TRBD1	TRBJ1-3	TRBV3-1	few	TGTGCCAGCAGCCCGACACAGGGGAACTCTGGAAACACCATATATTTT	CASSPTQGNSGNTIYF
TRBD1	TRBJ2-7	TRBV28	many	TGTGCCAGCAGTTCGACAGGGAAGGGCTCCTACGAGCAGTACTTC	CASSSTGKGSYEQYF
.	TRBJ1-6	TRBV12-3/TRBV12-4	few	TGTGCCAGCATCCGGGGGGACGGAAATTCACCCCTCCACTTT	CASIRGDGNSPLHF
.	TRBJ1-1	TRBV9	.	TGTGCCAGCAGCGTAGGAACAGTGAACACTGAAGCTTTCTTT	CASSVGTVNTEAFF
TRBD1	TRBJ1-5	TRBV19	many	TGTGCCAGTAAACCAGGACAGGGCAATCAGCCCCAGCATTTT	CASKPGQGNQPQHF
.	TRBJ1-1	TRBV28	many	TGTGCCAGCAGGGACGGTGAAGCTTTCTTT	CASRDGEAFF
.	TRBJ1-1	TRBV2	many	TGTGCCAGCAGTGAAAATAAGGTCCTCTACACTGAAGCTTTCTTT	CASSENKVLYTEAFF
.	TRBJ2-3	TRBV4-1	few	TGCGCCAGCAGCCGAGGGGCCTCAACGCAGTATTTT	CASSRGASTQYF
TRBD2	TRBJ2-1	TRBV7-9	.	TGTGCCAGCAGCTTAACTACTAGCGGGAGCTATGAGCAGTTCTTC	CASSLTTSGSYEQFF
.	TRBJ2-1	TRBV14	.	TGTGCCAGCAGCCGACACTATGAGCAGTTCTTC	CASSRHYEQFF
TRBD2	TRBJ2-1	TRBV6-1	.	TGTGCCAGCAGTTCCCGGACTAGTGGAAGGCAGTTCTTC	CASSSRTSGRQFF
TRBD1	TRBJ1-5	TRBV12-3/TRBV12-4	many	TGTGCCAGCACGGCAGGGGGCAATTCCGCCAATCAGCCCCAGCATTTT	CASTAGGNSANQPQHF
TRBD1	TRBJ2-3	TRBV30	many	TGTGCCTGGGAGGGGCCGCCCAGGGGGACAGATACGCAGTATTTT	CAWEGPPRGTDTQYF
TRBD1	TRBJ1-1	TRBV7-3	many	TGTGCCAGCAGCCGACAGGGACCCCACACTGAAGCTTTCTTT	CASSRQGPHTEAFF
TRBD2	TRBJ2-5	TRBV5-1	.	TGCGCCAGCAGCTCGCGACTAGCGGGAACGGAGACCCAGTACTTC	CASSSRLAGTETQYF
TRBD1	TRBJ2-1	TRBV24-1	many	TGTGCCACCAGTGATTTCTCACAGGGGGGAAACAATGAGCAGTTCTTC	CATSDFSQGGNNEQFF
TRBD1	TRBJ2-7	TRBV27	many	TGTGCCAGCAGTCTCACTTTCGGACAGGCCTCCTACGAGCAGTACTTC	CASSLTFGQASYEQYF
TRBD1	TRBJ1-4	TRBV12-3/TRBV12-4	many	TGTGCCAGCAGTGGGGACAGTTGGAATGAAAAACTGTTTTTT	CASSGDSWNEKLFF
.	TRBJ2-7	TRBV3-1	many	TGTGCCAGCAGCCCGGCTAGGGGAAACTACGAGCAGTACTTC	CASSPARGNYEQYF
TRBD2	TRBJ2-1	TRBV19	few	TGTGCCAGTACTCGTACTAGGACTAGCGGGAGTAATGAGCAGTTCTTC	CASTRTRTSGSNEQFF
.	TRBJ1-5	TRBV7-9	.	TGTACCAGCAGCCTGGGGAGCAATCAGCCCCAGCATTTT	CTSSLGSNQPQHF
TRBD1	TRBJ2-5	TRBV7-8	few	TGTGCCAGCAGCCCCCGGGACAGGGCCCAAGAGACCCAGTACTTC	CASSPRDRAQETQYF
.	TRBJ2-7	TRBV29-1	many	TGCAGCGTTGGGATTAGGGACTACGAGCAGTACTTC	CSVGIRDYEQYF
.	TRBJ2-3	TRBV18	few	TGTGCCAGCTCACCATCGGTGGGAGGCTCCACAGATACGCAGTATTTT	CASSPSVGGSTDTQYF